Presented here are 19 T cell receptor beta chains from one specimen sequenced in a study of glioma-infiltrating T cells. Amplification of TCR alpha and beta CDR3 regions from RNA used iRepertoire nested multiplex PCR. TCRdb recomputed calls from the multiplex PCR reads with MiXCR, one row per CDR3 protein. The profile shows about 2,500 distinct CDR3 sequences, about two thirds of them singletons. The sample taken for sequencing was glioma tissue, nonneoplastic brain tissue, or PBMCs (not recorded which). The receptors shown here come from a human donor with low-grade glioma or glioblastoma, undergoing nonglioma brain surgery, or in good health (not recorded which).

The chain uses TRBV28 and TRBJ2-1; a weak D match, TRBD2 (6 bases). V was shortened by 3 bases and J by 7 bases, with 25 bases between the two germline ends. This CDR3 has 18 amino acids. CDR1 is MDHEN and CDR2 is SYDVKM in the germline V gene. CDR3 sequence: CASSLASVPAVFGNEQFF. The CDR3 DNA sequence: TGTGCCAGCAGTTTGGCTAGCGTGCCAGCGGTGTTCGGGAATGAGCAGTTCTTC.

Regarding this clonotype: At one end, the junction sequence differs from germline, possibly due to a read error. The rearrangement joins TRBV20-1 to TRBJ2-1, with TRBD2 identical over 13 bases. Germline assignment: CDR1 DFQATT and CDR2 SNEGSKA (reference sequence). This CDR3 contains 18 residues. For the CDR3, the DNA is TGCAGTGGTAGAGATAACACTAGCGGGGGGGCCAGACACAATGAGCAGTTCTTC. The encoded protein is CSGRDNTSGGARHNEQFF.

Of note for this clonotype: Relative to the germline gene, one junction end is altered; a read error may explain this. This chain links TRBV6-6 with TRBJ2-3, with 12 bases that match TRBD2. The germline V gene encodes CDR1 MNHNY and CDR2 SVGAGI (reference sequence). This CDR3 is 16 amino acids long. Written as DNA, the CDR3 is TGTTCCAGCAGGCTGGCGACTAGCGGGAGAACAGATACGCAGGATTTT. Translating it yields CSSRLATSGRTDTQDF.

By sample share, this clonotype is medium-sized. The CDR3 sequence: CASTSPSSPANYGYTF. Written as DNA, the CDR3 is TGTGCCAGTACCTCTCCCTCCTCGCCCGCTAACTATGGCTACACCTTC. The chain combines TRBV19 with TRBJ1-2; D gene uncertain. The CDR3 runs 16 residues. V lost 7 bases to trimming and J lost 0 bases, with 18 bases between them. Germline CDR1 and CDR2: LNHDA and SQIVND (reference sequence).

The CDR3 region has the DNA TGTGCCAGTATATTCGACGGAAGCAATCAGCCCCAGCATTTT. The encoded protein is CASIFDGSNQPQHF. This chain connects TRBV19 to TRBJ1-5; D gene unclear. This CDR3 is built from 14 residues. Germline CDR1 LNHDA, CDR2 SQIVND (reference sequence). Trimming cost V 7 bases and J 1 base, with 11 bases left between them.

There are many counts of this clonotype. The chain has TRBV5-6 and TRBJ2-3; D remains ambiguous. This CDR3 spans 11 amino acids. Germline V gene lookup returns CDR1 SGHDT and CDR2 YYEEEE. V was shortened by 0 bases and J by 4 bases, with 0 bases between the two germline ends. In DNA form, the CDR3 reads TGTGCCAGCAGCTTGGCAGATACGCAGTATTTT. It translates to CASSLADTQYF.

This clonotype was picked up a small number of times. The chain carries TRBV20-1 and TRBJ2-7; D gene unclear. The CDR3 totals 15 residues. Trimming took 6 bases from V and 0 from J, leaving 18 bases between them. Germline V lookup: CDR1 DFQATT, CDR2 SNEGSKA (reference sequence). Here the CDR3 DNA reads TGCAGTGCCAGCAGTCCGGCTGTATTCTCCTACGAGCAGTACTTC. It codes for CSASSPAVFSYEQYF.

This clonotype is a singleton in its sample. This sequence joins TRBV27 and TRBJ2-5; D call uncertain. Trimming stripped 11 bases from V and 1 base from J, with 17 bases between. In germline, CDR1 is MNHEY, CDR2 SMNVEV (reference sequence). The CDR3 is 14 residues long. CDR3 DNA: TGTGCCGTTTACGTGGCCCAGGTCCAAGAGACCCAGTACTTC. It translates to CAVYVAQVQETQYF.

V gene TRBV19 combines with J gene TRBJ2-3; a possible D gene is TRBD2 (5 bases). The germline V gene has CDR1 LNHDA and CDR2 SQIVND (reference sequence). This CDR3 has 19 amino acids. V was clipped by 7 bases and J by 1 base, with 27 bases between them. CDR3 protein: CASILLCRPSHEGTDTQYF. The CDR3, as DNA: TGTGCCAGTATACTTTTATGTAGACCTAGCCACGAAGGCACAGATACGCAGTATTTT.

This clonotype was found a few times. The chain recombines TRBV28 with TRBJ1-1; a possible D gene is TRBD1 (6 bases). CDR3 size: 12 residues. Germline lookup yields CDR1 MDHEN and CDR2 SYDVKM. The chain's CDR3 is CGSEPTGLEAFF. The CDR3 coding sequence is TGTGGCAGTGAGCCGACAGGCCTTGAAGCTTTCTTT.

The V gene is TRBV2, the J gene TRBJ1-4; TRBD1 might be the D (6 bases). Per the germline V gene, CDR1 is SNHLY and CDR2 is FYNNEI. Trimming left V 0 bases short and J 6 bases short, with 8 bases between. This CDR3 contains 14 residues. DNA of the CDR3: TGTGCCAGCAGTGAAGCGGACAGCGATGAAAAACTGTTTTTT. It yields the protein CASSEADSDEKLFF.

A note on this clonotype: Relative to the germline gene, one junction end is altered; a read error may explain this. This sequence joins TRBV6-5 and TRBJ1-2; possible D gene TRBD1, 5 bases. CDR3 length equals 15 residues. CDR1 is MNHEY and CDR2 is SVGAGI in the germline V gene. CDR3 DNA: TGTGCCAGCACCCAGGAGGGACGGGGGGTACGGGGCTACACTTTC. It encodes CASTQEGRGVRGYTF.

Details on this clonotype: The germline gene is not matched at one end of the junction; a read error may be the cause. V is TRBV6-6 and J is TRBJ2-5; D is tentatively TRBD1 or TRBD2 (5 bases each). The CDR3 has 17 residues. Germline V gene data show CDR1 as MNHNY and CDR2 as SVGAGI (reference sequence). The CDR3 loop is CDSSYSKPRAKLESQYF. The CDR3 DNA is TGTGACAGCAGTTACTCGAAACCCAGGGCGAAACTAGAGTCCCAGTACTTC.

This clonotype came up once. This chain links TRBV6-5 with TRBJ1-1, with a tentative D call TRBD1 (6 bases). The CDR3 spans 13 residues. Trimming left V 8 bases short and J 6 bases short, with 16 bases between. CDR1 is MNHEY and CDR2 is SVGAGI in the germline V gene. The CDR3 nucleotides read TGTGCCAGCTTGACAGGTCTGAAACCTGAAGCTTTCTTT. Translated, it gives CASLTGLKPEAFF.

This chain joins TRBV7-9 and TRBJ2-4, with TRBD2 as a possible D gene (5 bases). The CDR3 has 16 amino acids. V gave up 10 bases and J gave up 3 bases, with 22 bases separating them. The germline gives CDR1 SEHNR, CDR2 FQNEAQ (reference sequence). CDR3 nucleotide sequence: TGTGCCAACAGTCCCTCCGGGGAAGAGGACAAAAACATTCAGTACTTC. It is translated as CANSPSGEEDKNIQYF.

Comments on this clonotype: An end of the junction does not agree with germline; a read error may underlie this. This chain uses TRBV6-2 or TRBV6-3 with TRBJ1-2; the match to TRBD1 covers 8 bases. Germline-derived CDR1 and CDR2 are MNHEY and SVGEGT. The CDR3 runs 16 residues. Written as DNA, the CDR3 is TGTGCAAGCAGTGAAAGTCCGGGACAGGACTTGTATGGCTACACCTTC. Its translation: CASSESPGQDLYGYTF.

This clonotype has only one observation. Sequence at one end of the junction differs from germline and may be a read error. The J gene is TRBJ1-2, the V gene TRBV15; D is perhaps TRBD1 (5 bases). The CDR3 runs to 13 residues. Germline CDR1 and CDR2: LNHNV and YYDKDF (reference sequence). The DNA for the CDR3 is TGTGCCACCAGAGATGACAGCGGCTATGGCCACACCTTC. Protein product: CATRDDSGYGHTF.

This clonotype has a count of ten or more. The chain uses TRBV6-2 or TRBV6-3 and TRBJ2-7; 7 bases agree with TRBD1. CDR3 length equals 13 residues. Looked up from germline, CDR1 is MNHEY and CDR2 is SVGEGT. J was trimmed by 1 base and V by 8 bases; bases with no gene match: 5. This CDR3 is CASRDSSSYEQYV. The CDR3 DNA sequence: TGTGCCAGCCGGGACAGCAGTTCCTACGAGCAGTACGTC.

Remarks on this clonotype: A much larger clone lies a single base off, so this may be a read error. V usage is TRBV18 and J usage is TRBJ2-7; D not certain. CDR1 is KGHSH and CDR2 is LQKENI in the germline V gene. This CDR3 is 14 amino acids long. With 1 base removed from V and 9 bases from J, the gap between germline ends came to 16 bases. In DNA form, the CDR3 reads TGTGCCAGCTCACCACTACCAGGCCCCTATGGGCAGTACTTC. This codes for CASSPLPGPYGQYF.